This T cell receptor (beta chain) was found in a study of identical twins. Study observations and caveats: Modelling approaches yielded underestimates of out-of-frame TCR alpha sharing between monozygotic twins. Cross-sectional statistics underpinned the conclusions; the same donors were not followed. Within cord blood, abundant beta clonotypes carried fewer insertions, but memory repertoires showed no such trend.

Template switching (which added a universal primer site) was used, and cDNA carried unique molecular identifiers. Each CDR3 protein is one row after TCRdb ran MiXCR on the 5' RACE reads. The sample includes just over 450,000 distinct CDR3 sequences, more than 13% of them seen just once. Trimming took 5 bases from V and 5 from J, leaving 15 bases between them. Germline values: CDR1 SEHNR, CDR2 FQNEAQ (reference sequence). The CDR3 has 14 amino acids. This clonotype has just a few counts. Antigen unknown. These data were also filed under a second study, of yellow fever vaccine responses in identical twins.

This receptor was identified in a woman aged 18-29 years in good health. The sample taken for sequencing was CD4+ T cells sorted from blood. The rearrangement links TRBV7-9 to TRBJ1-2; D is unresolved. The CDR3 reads CASSAAGPVYGYTF. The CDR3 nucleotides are TGTGCCAGCAGCGCGGCCGGTCCCGTATATGGCTACACCTTC.